The T cell receptor beta chain under discussion was sequenced for a study of blood T cells in healthy people across ages. As concerns this clonotype: Its antigen is currently unknown.

Primed by a sample-barcoded 5' primer and a J-beta primer mix, a second PCR proceeded for 7 to 11 cycles. TCRdb recomputed calls from the 5' RACE reads with MiXCR, one row per CDR3 protein. This sample has roughly 1,300,000 distinct CDR3 sequences; approximately 63% occur once, and the top ten carry approximately 7%. The CDR3 totals 15 residues. The J segment lost 1 base and the V segment lost 3 bases, leaving 6 bases of the junction unmatched. Germline V gene lookup returns CDR1 SQVTM and CDR2 ANQGSEA. Findings of the study overall: Diversity figures based on one million T cells were deemed too low.

The V and J genes are TRBV29-1 and TRBJ2-3; TRBD1 matches at 8 bases. The sequence was obtained from a young man in good health. Sequencing was performed on blood. The chain's CDR3 is CSVEDRVKGTDTQYF. The CDR3 DNA reads as TGCAGCGTTGAGGACAGGGTGAAGGGCACAGATACGCAGTATTTT.